This T cell receptor beta chain originates from a study of CD8 T cells in Susac syndrome. V lost 6 bases to trimming and J lost 8 bases, with 10 bases between them. CDR1 is LGHNT and CDR2 is FRNRAP in the germline V gene. The CDR3 length is 11 residues. RNA totalling roughly 0.5 to 1 ug underwent reverse transcription with random hexamers. TCRdb reprocessed the immunoSEQ multiplex PCR reads with MiXCR, giving one entry per CDR3 protein. The sample lists about 150,000 distinct CDR3 sequences; approximately 93% were seen once. This chain links TRBV12-5 with TRBJ1-2; D unclear. Sequenced input: CD8+ T cells from PBMCs. The clonotype was recovered from a human donor with multiple sclerosis. This CDR3 is CASGQYNGYTF. Here the CDR3 DNA reads TGTGCTAGTGGACAATATAACGGCTACACCTTC.